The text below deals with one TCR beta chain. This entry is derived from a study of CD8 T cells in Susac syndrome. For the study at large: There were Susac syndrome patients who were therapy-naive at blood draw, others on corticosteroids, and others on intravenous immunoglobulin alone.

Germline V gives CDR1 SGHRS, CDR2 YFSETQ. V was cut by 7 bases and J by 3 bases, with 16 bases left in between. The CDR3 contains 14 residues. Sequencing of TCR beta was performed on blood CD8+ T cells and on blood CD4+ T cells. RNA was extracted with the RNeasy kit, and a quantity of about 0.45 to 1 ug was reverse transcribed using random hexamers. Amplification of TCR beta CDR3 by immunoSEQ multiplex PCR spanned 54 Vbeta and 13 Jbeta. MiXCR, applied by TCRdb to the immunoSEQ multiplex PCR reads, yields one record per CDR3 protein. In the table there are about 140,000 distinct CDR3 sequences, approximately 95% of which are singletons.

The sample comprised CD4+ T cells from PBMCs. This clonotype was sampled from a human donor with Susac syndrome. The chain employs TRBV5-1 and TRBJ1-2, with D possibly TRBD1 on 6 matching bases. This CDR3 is CASGTGGADYGYTF. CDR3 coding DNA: TGCGCCAGCGGGACGGGGGGCGCAGACTATGGCTACACCTTC.